The clone carrying this T cell receptor beta chain was counted a single time. The data were taken from a study of blood T cell repertoires in COVID-19. Overall study context: The United States, Italy and Spain provided the acute and convalescent COVID-19 samples. PBMCs, B-cell-depleted T cells, or T cells were the source of the cDNA or gDNA that made up the material.

Original analysis: From reference gene primer amplification, estimates of nucleated cell counts were derived. TCRdb keeps only in-frame clones here, not all; method: immunoSEQ multiplex PCR. Clonal size and the V and J genes are those of that table, whereas D and trimming came from the DNA. The sample consists of a few hundred thousand clones, roughly 77% of them appearing once. With 3 bases clipped from V and 4 bases from J, the junction kept 6 bases outside the gene matches. Germline V gives CDR1 KGHSH, CDR2 LQKENI. The CDR3 loop spans 16 amino acids. The V call is TRBV18, the J call TRBJ1-4; 9 bases align to TRBD1. This TCR was sampled from a human donor with acute or convalescent COVID-19. The donor label of this sample is uncertain. Sequenced: peripheral blood. For the CDR3, the DNA is TGTGCCAGCTCACCCCAACTGGACAGGGGTAATGAAAAACTGTTTTTT. Translation: CASSPQLDRGNEKLFF.